This T cell receptor (beta chain) was sequenced for a study of OX40 agonist ivuxolimab in advanced cancers. Regarding the study as a whole: Among expanded peripheral T cells, antigen specificity went undetermined.

The CDR3 loop spans 15 amino acids. Trimming took 5 bases from V and 4 from J, leaving 17 bases between them. CDR1 and CDR2 (germline): SGHTA, FQGNSA. The protocol was immunoSEQ multiplex PCR, while the TCRdb copy is restricted to in-frame clones and leaves out a portion. The sample includes 85,000 to 130,000 clones, approximately 90% of them seen just once. Worth noting for this clone: Its antigen is as yet unknown.

The gene calls are TRBV7-2 and TRBJ1-1; the D is unclear. The sequence was obtained from an adult with an advanced solid tumor such as melanoma, head and neck, liver or kidney cancer. The source material was CD4+ or CD8+ T cells sorted from blood, sampled in a trial of the OX40 agonist ivuxolimab. The CDR3 DNA reads TGTGCCAGCAGCCGGACCCGGGAGGAGAGCACTGAAGCTTTCTTT. It specifies CASSRTREESTEAFF. The full variable domain, rest sourced from reference TRBV7-2 and TRBJ1-1, is GAGVSQSPSNKVTEKGKDVELRCDPISGHTALYWYRQSLGQGLEFLIYFQGNSAPDKSGLPSDRFSAERTGGSVSTLTIQRTQQEDSAVYLCASSRTREESTEAFFGQGTRLTVV.